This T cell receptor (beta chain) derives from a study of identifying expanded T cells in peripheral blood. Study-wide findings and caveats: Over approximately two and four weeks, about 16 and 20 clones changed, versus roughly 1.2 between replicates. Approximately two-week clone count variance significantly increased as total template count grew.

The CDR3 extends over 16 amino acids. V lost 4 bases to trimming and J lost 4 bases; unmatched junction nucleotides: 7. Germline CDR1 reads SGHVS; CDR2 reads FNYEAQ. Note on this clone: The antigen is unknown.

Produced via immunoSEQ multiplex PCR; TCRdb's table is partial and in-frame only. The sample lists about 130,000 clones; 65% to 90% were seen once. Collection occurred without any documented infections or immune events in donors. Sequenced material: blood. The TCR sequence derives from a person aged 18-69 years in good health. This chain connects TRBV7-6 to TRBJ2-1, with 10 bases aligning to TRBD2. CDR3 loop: CASSSSGTSAYNEQFF. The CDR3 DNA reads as TGTGCCAGCAGCTCTTCCGGGACTAGCGCTTACAATGAGCAGTTCTTC.